The 13 T cell receptor beta chains reported below all come from one sample, sequenced in a study of blood T cells in healthy people across ages. Using a J-beta primer mix together with a sample-barcoded 5' primer, a second PCR was run for roughly 7 to 11 cycles. TCRdb analysed the 5' RACE reads with MiXCR anew, one entry per CDR3 protein. The profile shows roughly 650,000 distinct CDR3 sequences, roughly 30% of them singletons. Sequencing was performed on blood. These receptors originate from an elderly woman in good health.

Of note for this clonotype: This sequence may be a read error, since a much larger clone differs from it by one base. V gene TRBV21-1 combines with J gene TRBJ2-3; TRBD2 is taken as the D call from the table, unchecked against the DNA. TRBV21-1 is described as a pseudogene. The CDR3 loop spans 17 amino acids. CDR3 nucleotides: TGTGCCAGCCGCAAAGCGTCCGAGCGGGGGGAGCAAGATACGCAGTATTTT. It translates to CASRKASERGEQDTQYF.

This clonotype was recorded at least ten times. The chain joins TRBV20-1 to TRBJ1-6; the D gene is possibly TRBD1 (5 bases). Germline CDR1 is DFQATT and CDR2 is SNEGSKA (reference sequence). The CDR3 spans 12 residues. V lost 3 bases and J 7 bases, leaving 7 bases between the germline ends. The CDR3 sequence is CSASRQNSPLHF. CDR3 coding DNA: TGCAGTGCTAGTCGACAGAATTCACCCCTCCACTTT.

This clonotype has at least ten counts. The chain has TRBV6-5 and TRBJ2-7, with a possible D match to TRBD2 (5 bases). The CDR3 consists of 13 residues. Germline CDR1 and CDR2: MNHEY and SVGAGI. V lost 7 bases to trimming and J lost 3 bases, with 13 bases between them. The CDR3 spells CASTRADRYEQYF. As DNA, the CDR3 is TGTGCCAGCACGCGGGCAGACCGCTACGAGCAGTACTTC.

This clonotype was recorded at least ten times. The V gene is TRBV7-2, the J gene TRBJ2-5; weak D call: TRBD2 (7 bases). This CDR3 is built from 14 residues. With 3 bases removed from V and 4 bases from J, the gap between germline ends came to 12 bases. Germline V gives CDR1 SGHTA, CDR2 FQGNSA. This chain's CDR3 is CASSLGGGTETQYF. The CDR3 region has the DNA TGTGCCAGCAGCTTGGGGGGGGGCACAGAGACCCAGTACTTC.

This chain links TRBV6-1 with TRBJ2-7, with a weak D call TRBD1 (5 bases). Germline lookup yields CDR1 MNHNS and CDR2 SASEGT. The CDR3 has 15 amino acids. V lost 5 bases and J 3 bases, leaving 17 bases between the germline ends. This chain's CDR3 is CASSLMKGESYEQYF. DNA for the CDR3: TGTGCCAGCAGTCTTATGAAAGGGGAAAGCTACGAGCAGTACTTC.

A remark on this clonotype: A read error is possible here, since a much larger clone lies one base away. The V call is TRBV5-1, the J call TRBJ2-3, with a tentative D call TRBD2 (6 bases). Per the germline V gene, CDR1 is SGHRS and CDR2 is YFSETQ. The CDR3 spans 15 residues. V lost 0 bases and J 4 bases, leaving 12 bases between the germline ends. Here the CDR3 reads CASSLALAGPDTQYF. The CDR3, as DNA: TGCGCCAGCAGCTTGGCACTAGCAGGACCAGATACGCAGTATTTT.

Concerning this clonotype itself: A much larger clone differs by one base, so this may be a read error. The gene calls are TRBV7-2 and TRBJ1-4; a possible D gene is TRBD1 (6 bases). The V and J ends lost 1 base and 16 bases respectively, with 19 bases between them. CDR1 and CDR2 (germline): SGHTA, FQGNSA. The CDR3 is 14 residues long. CDR3 in amino acids: CASSLGDRRGTRFF. In DNA, the CDR3 is TGTGCCAGCAGCTTAGGGGACCGACGTGGGACACGGTTTTTT.

This clonotype was seen repeatedly, ten times or more. The chain has TRBV5-1 and TRBJ2-7; no clear D. Trimming pared 0 bases from V and 2 bases from J, leaving 6 bases between. The CDR3 has 13 amino acids. Per germline, CDR1 SGHRS and CDR2 YFSETQ. The CDR3 loop is CASSLGITYEQYF. The CDR3, as DNA: TGCGCCAGCAGCTTGGGTATTACCTACGAGCAGTACTTC.

This clonotype was found many times. This chain joins TRBV25-1 and TRBJ2-1; the D gene is possibly TRBD2 (6 bases). The CDR3 spans 15 residues. Germline assignment: CDR1 MGHDK and CDR2 SYGVNS. Trimming stripped 7 bases from V and 10 bases from J, with 23 bases between. The CDR3 is CASTLSMGRGREQFF. The CDR3 DNA reads as TGTGCCAGCACTCTCTCTATGGGGCGGGGCCGCGAGCAGTTCTTC.

This clonotype was found many times. Here the CDR3 reads CASSLQASDTEAFF. CDR3 DNA sequence: TGTGCCAGCAGCTTACAGGCGTCCGACACTGAAGCTTTCTTT. The V call is TRBV7-3, the J call TRBJ1-1; D call uncertain. The CDR3 consists of 14 residues. Germline V gene sequence: CDR1 SGHTA, CDR2 FQGTGA. The V gene lost 2 bases and the J gene lost 3 bases, with 10 bases spanning the gap. Full variable domain (outside the CDR3, taken from reference TRBV7-3 and TRBJ1-1): GAGVSQTPSNKVTEKGKYVELRCDPISGHTALYWYRQSLGQGPEFLIYFQGTGAADDSGLPNDRFFAVRPEGSVSTLKIQRTERGDSAVYLCASSLQASDTEAFFGQGTRLTVV.

As to this clonotype: A read error may account for a junction end that differs from germline. This chain connects TRBV12-3 or TRBV12-4 to TRBJ2-5; D remains unclear. The length of the CDR3 is 13 residues. The CDR3 loop is CASSSQIQGTQYF. For the CDR3, the DNA is TGTGCCAGCAGTTCTCAAATTCAAGGGACCCAGTACTTC.

This clonotype was observed a handful of times. J is TRBJ1-1 and V is TRBV6-1; D may be TRBD1 (5 bases). CDR3 size: 13 residues. From germline, CDR1 is MNHNS and CDR2 SASEGT. V gave up 11 bases and J gave up 7 bases, with 20 bases separating them. The CDR3, as DNA: TGTGCCGGTACTCGAGACCCGGGGGATGAAGCTTTCTTT. It yields the protein CAGTRDPGDEAFF.

This clonotype was recorded a few times. CDR3 protein: CASSTVARSWDTQYF. The CDR3 DNA is TGTGCCAGTAGTACGGTCGCTAGAAGTTGGGATACGCAGTATTTT. This chain connects TRBV19 to TRBJ2-3, with no clear D. V lost 4 bases, J lost 6 bases, and 17 bases lay in between. Germline V gene lookup returns CDR1 LNHDA and CDR2 SQIVND (reference sequence). This CDR3 contains 15 residues.